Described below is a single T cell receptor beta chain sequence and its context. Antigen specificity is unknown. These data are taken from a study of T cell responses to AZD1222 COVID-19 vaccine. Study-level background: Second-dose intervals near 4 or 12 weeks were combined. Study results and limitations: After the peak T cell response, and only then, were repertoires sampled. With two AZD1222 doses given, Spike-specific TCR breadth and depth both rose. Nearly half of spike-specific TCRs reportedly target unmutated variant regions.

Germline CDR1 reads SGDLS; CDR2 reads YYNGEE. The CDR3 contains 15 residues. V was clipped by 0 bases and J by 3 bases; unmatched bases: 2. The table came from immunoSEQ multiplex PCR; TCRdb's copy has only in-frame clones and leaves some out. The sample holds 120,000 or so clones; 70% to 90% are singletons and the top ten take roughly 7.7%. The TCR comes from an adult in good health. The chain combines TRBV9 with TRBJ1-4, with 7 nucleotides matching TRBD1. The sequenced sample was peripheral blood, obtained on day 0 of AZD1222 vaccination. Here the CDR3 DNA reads TGTGCCAGCAGCGTAGAGGGGGCCCCTAATGAAAAACTGTTTTTT. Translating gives CASSVEGAPNEKLFF.